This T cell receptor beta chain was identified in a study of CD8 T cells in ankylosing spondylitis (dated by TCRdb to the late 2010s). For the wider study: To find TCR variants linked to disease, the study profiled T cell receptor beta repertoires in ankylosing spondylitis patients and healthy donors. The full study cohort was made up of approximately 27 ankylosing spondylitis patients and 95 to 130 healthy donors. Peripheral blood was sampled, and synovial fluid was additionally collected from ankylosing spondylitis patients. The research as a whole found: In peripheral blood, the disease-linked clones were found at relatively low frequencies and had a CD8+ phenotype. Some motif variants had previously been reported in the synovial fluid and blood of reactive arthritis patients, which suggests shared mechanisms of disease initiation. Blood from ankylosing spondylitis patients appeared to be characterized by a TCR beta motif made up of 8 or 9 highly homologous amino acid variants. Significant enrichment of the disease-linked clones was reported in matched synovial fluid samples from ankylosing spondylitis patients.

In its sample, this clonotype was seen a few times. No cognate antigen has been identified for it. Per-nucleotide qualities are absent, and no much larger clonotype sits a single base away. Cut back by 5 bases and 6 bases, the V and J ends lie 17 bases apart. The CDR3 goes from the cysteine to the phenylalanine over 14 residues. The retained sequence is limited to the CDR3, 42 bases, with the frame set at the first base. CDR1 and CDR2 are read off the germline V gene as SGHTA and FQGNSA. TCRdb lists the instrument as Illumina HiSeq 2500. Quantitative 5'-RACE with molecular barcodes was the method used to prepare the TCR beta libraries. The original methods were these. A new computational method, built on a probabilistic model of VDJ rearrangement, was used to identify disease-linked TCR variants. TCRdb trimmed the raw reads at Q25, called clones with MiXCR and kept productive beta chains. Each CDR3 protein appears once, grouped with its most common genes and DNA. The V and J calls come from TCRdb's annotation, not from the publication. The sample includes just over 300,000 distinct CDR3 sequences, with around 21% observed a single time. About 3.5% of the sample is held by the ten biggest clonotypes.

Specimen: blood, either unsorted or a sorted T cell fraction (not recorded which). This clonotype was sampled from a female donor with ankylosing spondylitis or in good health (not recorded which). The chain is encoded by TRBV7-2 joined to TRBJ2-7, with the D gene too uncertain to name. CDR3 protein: CASSPHSRGVEQYF. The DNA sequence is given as TGTGCCAGCAGCCCGCACTCGCGTGGGGTCGAGCAGTACTTC.